This section outlines one T cell receptor (beta chain) sequence together with its context. The sample belongs to a study of shared clonotypes between healthy human individuals. On the study more broadly: The study used three CD4 naive, three CD4 memory, two CD8 naive and one CD8 memory plate per donor.

The table came from immunoSEQ multiplex PCR; TCRdb's copy has only in-frame clones and leaves some out. The sample shows fewer than 2.5 million clones, over 85% of them seen only once. The length of the CDR3 is 14 residues. The germline V and J ends were trimmed by 6 bases and 6 bases, with 18 bases remaining between them. Germline V gene sequence: CDR1 LNHDA, CDR2 SQIVND (reference sequence). The chain is built from TRBV19 and TRBJ2-7, with TRBD2 as a possible D gene (6 bases). This receptor was obtained from a man younger than 35 in good health. Some clones in this sample may be carry-over from other donors' samples. Sample: naive CD4+ T cells from PBMCs. Documented subset: CD45RA+ positively selected. The CDR3 DNA reads TGTGCCAGTAGGATAACAGCGGGCCGGGGCGAGCAGTACTTC. It translates to CASRITAGRGEQYF.